Below, 24 T cell receptor beta chains from the same sample are listed, as sequenced in a study of cytomegalovirus exposure and HLA in healthy donors. 60 Vbeta and 13 Jbeta primers were used in PCR. Measured with immunoSEQ multiplex PCR; TCRdb has only the in-frame clones, and not every one. The table lists approximately 260,000 clones, 80% to 90% of them singletons. Sequences were obtained from PBMCs. The source is a woman in her 40s in good health and CMV-seropositive.

The chain joins TRBV7-9 to TRBJ1-5, with D hard to call. Germline V gene sequence: CDR1 SEHNR, CDR2 FQNEAQ (reference sequence). Trimming took off 2 bases at V and 0 bases at J, with 5 bases between the two ends. CDR3 length equals 14 residues. DNA of the CDR3: TGTGCCAGCAGCTTAACACATAGCAATCAGCCCCAGCATTTT. It specifies CASSLTHSNQPQHF.

The CDR3 loop is CASSDKTGTSGRTEQFF. The CDR3 DNA is TGTGCCAGCAGTGATAAAACAGGGACTAGCGGGAGGACTGAGCAGTTCTTC. V and J are TRBV2 and TRBJ2-1; 15 bases align to TRBD2. CDR1 is SNHLY, CDR2 FYNNEI, per germline. The CDR3 is 17 amino acids. Trimming at V came to 3 bases and at J to 9 bases, leaving 9 bases not matched to a gene.

As to this clone: A much larger clone differs by one base, so this may be a read error. This chain joins TRBV6-6 and TRBJ2-1, with a weak D call TRBD1 (5 bases). V was pared by 6 bases and J by 5 bases, with 8 bases between. Per the germline V gene, CDR1 is MNHNY and CDR2 is SVGAGI (reference sequence). There are 12 residues in the CDR3. CDR3: CASSQQDNEQFF. Written as DNA, the CDR3 is TGTGCCAGCAGCCAACAGGACAATGAGCAGTTCTTC.

V gene TRBV5-4 combines with J gene TRBJ2-5; 11 nucleotides line up with TRBD1. V lost 3 bases, J lost 4 bases, and 8 bases stayed unmatched. The germline V gene encodes CDR1 SGHNT and CDR2 YYREEE (reference sequence). The CDR3 spans 16 residues. As DNA, the CDR3 is TGTGCCAGCAGCTGGGACAGGGGGGTGAGTGGAGAGACCCAGTACTTC. This gives the protein CASSWDRGVSGETQYF.

This chain connects TRBV7-2 to TRBJ2-7, with 8 bases lining up with TRBD1. The V segment lost 3 bases and the J segment 5 bases; nucleotides outside the gene matches: 6. Per germline, CDR1 SGHTA and CDR2 FQGNSA. The length of the CDR3 is 14 residues. CDR3 nucleotide sequence: TGTGCCAGCAGCTTGAGGACAGGGTCGCACGAGCAGTACTTC. It yields the protein CASSLRTGSHEQYF.

The chain is built from TRBV25-1 and TRBJ2-5, with D hard to call. The end of the DNA is better explained by TRBJ2-7, so the J call may be wrong. CDR1 MGHDK and CDR2 SYGVNS come from the germline V gene. The CDR3 spans 11 residues. The CDR3 loop is CASSSGYEQYF. DNA for the CDR3: TGTGCCAGCAGTTCAGGATACGAGCAGTACTTC.

The chain couples TRBV18 to TRBJ2-7, with 7 bases identical to TRBD1. This CDR3 spans 14 amino acids. The J segment lost 3 bases and the V segment lost 0 bases, leaving 2 bases of the junction unmatched. Germline CDR1 is KGHSH and CDR2 is LQKENI. CDR3 amino acids: CASSPPGQSYEQYF. The DNA for the CDR3 is TGTGCCAGCTCACCACCGGGACAGAGCTACGAGCAGTACTTC.

This clone was recorded only once. Additional DNA sequences in this sample encode the identical CDR3. This chain joins TRBV19 and TRBJ1-5; perhaps TRBD1 as D (6 bases). The CDR3 extends over 13 amino acids. The germline V and J ends were trimmed by 2 bases and 5 bases, with 7 bases remaining between them. Germline loops: CDR1 LNHDA, CDR2 SQIVND (reference sequence). In DNA, the CDR3 is TGTGCCAGTAGTATAAACAGGGATCAGCCCCAGCATTTT. Translated, it gives CASSINRDQPQHF.

V is TRBV28 and J is TRBJ2-7, with 13 bases aligning to TRBD2. With 4 bases clipped from V and 0 bases from J, the junction kept 12 bases outside the gene matches. This CDR3 is 19 amino acids long. The germline gives CDR1 MDHEN, CDR2 SYDVKM. The CDR3, as DNA: TGTGCCAGCAGTTCGAACACCGGGACTAGCGGGATGTTCTCCTACGAGCAGTACTTC. It translates to CASSSNTGTSGMFSYEQYF.

J is TRBJ2-5 and V is TRBV9, with TRBD1 matching over 7 bases. Gene TRBJ2-7 matches the end of the DNA better, so the J call may be wrong. Germline CDR1 reads SGDLS; CDR2 reads YYNGEE. The CDR3 sequence is 14 residues long. The CDR3 DNA follows: TGTGCCAGCAGCGCTGGGGACAGCTCCTACGAGCAGTACTTC. The encoded protein is CASSAGDSSYEQYF.

The chain combines TRBV18 with TRBJ1-1, with TRBD1 matching over 8 bases. The CDR3 spans 13 residues. Germline V gene lookup returns CDR1 KGHSH and CDR2 LQKENI. Trimming took 6 bases from V and 4 from J; bases not matched to a gene: 4. CDR3 protein: CASSQDRATEAFF. The CDR3 nucleotides read TGTGCCAGCTCTCAGGACAGGGCCACTGAAGCTTTCTTT.

The V call is TRBV7-9, the J call TRBJ2-1; the D is unclear. Per germline, CDR1 SEHNR and CDR2 FQNEAQ (reference sequence). Trimming pared 3 bases from V and 8 bases from J, leaving 5 bases between. This CDR3 comprises 11 residues. DNA of the CDR3: TGTGCCAGCAGCTTTATCCATGAGCAGTTCTTC. Amino acid sequence: CASSFIHEQFF.

The chain combines TRBV5-4 with TRBJ2-1; the match to TRBD1 covers 7 bases. The CDR3 has 15 residues. Losses at the gene ends were 4 bases for V and 4 bases for J; bases not matched to a gene: 8. Germline V gene sequence: CDR1 SGHNT, CDR2 YYREEE (reference sequence). CDR3 DNA: TGTGCCAGCAGCGAATCCCGGGACAGATACAATGAGCAGTTCTTC. This gives the protein CASSESRDRYNEQFF.

This chain joins TRBV7-9 and TRBJ1-6; TRBD1 agrees at 9 bases. Germline lookup yields CDR1 SEHNR and CDR2 FQNEAQ (reference sequence). The CDR3 extends over 14 amino acids. The V gene end was trimmed by 5 bases and the J gene end by 10 bases; junction bases not matched to a gene: 6. CDR3 nucleotides: TGTGCCAGCAGCACGGACAGGGGTGGATCACCCCTCCACTTT. Protein: CASSTDRGGSPLHF.

This clone was detected only a few times. The J gene is TRBJ1-1, the V gene TRBV19; 8 bases agree with TRBD1. The CDR3 spans 16 residues. V lost 2 bases, J lost 2 bases, and 7 bases stayed unmatched. From germline, CDR1 is LNHDA and CDR2 SQIVND (reference sequence). The CDR3 protein is CASSIRPGQGNTEAFF. CDR3 in DNA: TGTGCCAGTAGTATAAGACCTGGACAGGGAAACACTGAAGCTTTCTTT.

To note about this clone: Other DNA sequences in this specimen translate into the identical CDR3. The chain uses TRBV5-6 and TRBJ2-1, with 8 bases matching TRBD2. Losses at the gene ends were 2 bases for V and 0 bases for J; bases not matched to a gene: 4. The CDR3 covers 16 residues. CDR1 is SGHDT and CDR2 is YYEEEE in the germline V gene. CDR3 sequence (DNA): TGTGCCAGCAGCTTAGGCGGGGGGAGCTCCTACAATGAGCAGTTCTTC. Amino acids: CASSLGGGSSYNEQFF.

The chain has TRBV4-3 and TRBJ1-1; D gene ambiguous. This CDR3 has 18 amino acids. Deletions cut 0 bases from V and 7 bases from J, with 24 bases between. CDR1 and CDR2 from the germline V gene are LGHNA and YSLEER. CDR3 in amino acids: CASSQDLLRGTRIGEAFF. The DNA for the CDR3 is TGCGCCAGCAGCCAAGATCTCCTACGGGGAACGAGAATAGGTGAAGCTTTCTTT.

This clone appeared a single time. This rearrangement joins TRBV7-9 to TRBJ1-4, with unresolved D. This CDR3 spans 15 amino acids. Germline lookup yields CDR1 SEHNR and CDR2 FQNEAQ (reference sequence). V lost 6 bases and J lost 0, with 11 bases in between. The CDR3 spells CASSTPIATNEKLFF. DNA for the CDR3: TGTGCCAGCAGTACACCGATTGCAACTAATGAAAAACTGTTTTTT.

The gene calls are TRBV10-3 and TRBJ1-1; D ambiguous. The CDR3 length is 13 residues. The germline V gene has CDR1 ENHRY and CDR2 SYGVKD. The V end lost 4 bases, the J end lost 1 base, and 7 bases lay between the germline ends. The CDR3 nucleotides read TGTGCCATCAGTGCCTCGGGGAACACTGAAGCTTTCTTT. This encodes CAISASGNTEAFF.

The chain has TRBV6-1 and TRBJ1-5; D is undetermined. Trimming cost V 2 bases and J 7 bases, with 9 bases left between them. Germline V gene data show CDR1 as MNHNS and CDR2 as SASEGT. This CDR3 is 13 amino acids long. The CDR3 DNA reads TGTGCCAGCAGTGAAAGGAGTGGGCAGCCCCAGCATTTT. Encoded protein: CASSERSGQPQHF.

This chain links TRBV29-1 with TRBJ1-2; D is undetermined. Germline CDR1 is SQVTM and CDR2 is ANQGSEA. The CDR3 is made up of 11 amino acids. The V end was cut by 7 bases, the J end by 5 bases, with 11 bases between. CDR3 sequence reads: CSADGDYGYTF. The CDR3 DNA reads TGCAGCGCGGACGGGGATTATGGCTACACCTTC.

This clone was detected once. In the same sample, other DNA sequences code for this CDR3. V usage is TRBV9 and J usage is TRBJ2-7, with 8 bases identical to TRBD2. The germline gives CDR1 SGDLS, CDR2 YYNGEE. With V trimmed by 4 bases and J by 3 bases, 6 bases remained unmatched. This CDR3 is built from 14 residues. The CDR3 DNA reads TGTGCCAGCAGCAGAGGACTAGCCCTCTACGAGCAGTACTTC. It is translated as CASSRGLALYEQYF.

The chain is built from TRBV7-9 and TRBJ2-6, with D possibly TRBD1 on 5 matching bases. Trimming took off 3 bases at V and 0 bases at J, with 15 bases between the two ends. This CDR3 spans 18 amino acids. CDR1 and CDR2 from the germline V gene are SEHNR and FQNEAQ (reference sequence). CDR3: CASSFLDSAFSGANVLTF. DNA for the CDR3: TGTGCCAGCAGCTTTCTAGACAGTGCGTTCTCTGGGGCCAACGTCCTGACTTTC.

The sample holds a few counts of this clone. J is TRBJ2-7 and V is TRBV5-6, with TRBD2 as a possible D gene (6 bases). The CDR3 is 15 amino acids. Germline CDR1 SGHDT, CDR2 YYEEEE. The germline V and J ends were trimmed by 4 bases and 3 bases, with 17 bases remaining between them. CDR3 region: CASSPGASVIYEQYF. Written as DNA, the CDR3 is TGTGCCAGCAGCCCCGGGGCTAGCGTTATCTACGAGCAGTACTTC.